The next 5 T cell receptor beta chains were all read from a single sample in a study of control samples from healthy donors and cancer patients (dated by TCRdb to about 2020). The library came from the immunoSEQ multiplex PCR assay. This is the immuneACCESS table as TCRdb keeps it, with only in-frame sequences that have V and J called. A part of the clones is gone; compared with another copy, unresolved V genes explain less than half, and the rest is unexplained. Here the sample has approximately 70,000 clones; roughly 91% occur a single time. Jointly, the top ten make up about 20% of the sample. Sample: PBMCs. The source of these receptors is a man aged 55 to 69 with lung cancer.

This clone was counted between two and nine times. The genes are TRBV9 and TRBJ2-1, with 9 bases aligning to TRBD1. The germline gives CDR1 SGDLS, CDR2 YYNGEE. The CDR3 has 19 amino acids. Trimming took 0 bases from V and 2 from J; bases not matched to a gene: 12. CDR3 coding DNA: TGTGCCAGCAGCGTAGGACGGAAGACAGGGGGGCCCACCTACAATGAGCAGTTCTTC. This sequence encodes CASSVGRKTGGPTYNEQFF.

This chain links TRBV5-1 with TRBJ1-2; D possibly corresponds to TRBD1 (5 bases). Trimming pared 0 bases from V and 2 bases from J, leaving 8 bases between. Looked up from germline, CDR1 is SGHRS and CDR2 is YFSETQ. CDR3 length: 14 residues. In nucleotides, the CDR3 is TGCGCCAGCAGCTTGGACGGGGGAAACTATGGCTACACCTTC. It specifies CASSLDGGNYGYTF.

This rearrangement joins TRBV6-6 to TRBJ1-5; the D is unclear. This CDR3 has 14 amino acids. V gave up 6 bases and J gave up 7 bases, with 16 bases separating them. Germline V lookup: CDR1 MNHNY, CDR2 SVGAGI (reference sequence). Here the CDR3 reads CASRTSGQYQPQHF. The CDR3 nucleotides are TGTGCCAGCAGGACGTCGGGTCAGTACCAGCCCCAGCATTTT.

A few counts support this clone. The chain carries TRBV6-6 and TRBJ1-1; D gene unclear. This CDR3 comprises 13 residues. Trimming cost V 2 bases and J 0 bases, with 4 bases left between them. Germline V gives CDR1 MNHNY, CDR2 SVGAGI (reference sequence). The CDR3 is CASSYQVNTEAFF. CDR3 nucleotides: TGTGCCAGCAGTTACCAGGTGAACACTGAAGCTTTCTTT.

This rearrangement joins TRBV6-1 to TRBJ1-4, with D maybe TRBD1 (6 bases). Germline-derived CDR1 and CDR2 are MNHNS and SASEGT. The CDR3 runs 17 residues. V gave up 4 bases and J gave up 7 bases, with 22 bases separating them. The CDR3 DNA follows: TGTGCCAGCAGTGTGGGCCAAGGGGGTCCTTTTACTGAAAAACTGTTTTTT. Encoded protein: CASSVGQGGPFTEKLFF.